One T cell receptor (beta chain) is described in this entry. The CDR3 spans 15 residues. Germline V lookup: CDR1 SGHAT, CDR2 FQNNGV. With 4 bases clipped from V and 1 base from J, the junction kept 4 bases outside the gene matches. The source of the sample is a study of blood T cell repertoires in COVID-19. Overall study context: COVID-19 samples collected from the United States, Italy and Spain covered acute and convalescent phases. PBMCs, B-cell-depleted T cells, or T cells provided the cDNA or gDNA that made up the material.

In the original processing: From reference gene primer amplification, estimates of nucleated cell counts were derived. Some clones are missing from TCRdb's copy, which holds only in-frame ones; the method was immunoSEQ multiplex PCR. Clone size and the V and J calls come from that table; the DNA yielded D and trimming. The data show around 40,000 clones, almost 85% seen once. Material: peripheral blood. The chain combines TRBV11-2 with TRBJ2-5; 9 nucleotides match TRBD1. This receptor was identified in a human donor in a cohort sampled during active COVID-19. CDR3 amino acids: CASSSRDRAQETQYF. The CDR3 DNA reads TGTGCCAGCAGCTCCAGGGACAGGGCCCAAGAGACCCAGTACTTC.